Following are 9 T cell receptor beta chains from one sample sequenced in a study of identical twins. In TCRdb, the 5' RACE reads were re-called with MiXCR into one record per CDR3 protein. The data hold some 710,000 distinct CDR3 sequences, with roughly 6% observed a single time. Specimen: naive T cells sorted from blood. These receptors were obtained from a man in his late teens or twenties in good health.

This clonotype was observed at least ten times. V gene TRBV29-1 combines with J gene TRBJ2-2; D is ambiguous. This CDR3 has 14 amino acids. Per the germline V gene, CDR1 is SQVTM and CDR2 is ANQGSEA. The germline V and J ends were trimmed by 3 bases and 3 bases, with 11 bases remaining between them. This CDR3 reads CSVEARRHTGELFF. The CDR3 DNA follows: TGCAGCGTTGAGGCTAGACGGCACACCGGGGAGCTGTTTTTT.

V usage is TRBV7-8 and J usage is TRBJ1-5; possible D gene TRBD1, 5 bases. The germline V and J ends were trimmed by 1 base and 7 bases, with 17 bases remaining between them. Per the germline V gene, CDR1 is SGHVS and CDR2 is FQNEAQ. There are 16 residues in the CDR3. CDR3 sequence (DNA): TGTGCCAGCAGCTTAGGGCGAGGCAGGGTCCAACAGCCCCAGCATTTT. It codes for CASSLGRGRVQQPQHF.

This rearrangement joins TRBV27 to TRBJ2-5; weak D call: TRBD2 (5 bases). CDR1 and CDR2 from the germline V gene are MNHEY and SMNVEV (reference sequence). This CDR3 spans 13 amino acids. Deletions cut 5 bases from V and 4 bases from J, with 11 bases between. The CDR3 is CASSTRRRETQYF. CDR3 coding DNA: TGTGCCAGCAGTACGAGGAGGCGAGAGACCCAGTACTTC.

J is TRBJ2-5 and V is TRBV4-1, with D maybe TRBD2 (6 bases). The CDR3 totals 17 residues. Trimming cost V 0 bases and J 4 bases, with 18 bases left between them. Germline V lookup: CDR1 MGHRA, CDR2 YSYEKL. The CDR3 region has the DNA TGCGCCAGCAGCCAAGAGGTGGGGGGTGTATCGGTAGAGACCCAGTACTTC. It encodes CASSQEVGGVSVETQYF.

This clonotype was picked up a small number of times. CDR3 nucleotides: TGCGCCAGCACGGGGACAGATCACTACGAGCAGTACTTC. Protein product: CASTGTDHYEQYF. The chain recombines TRBV5-1 with TRBJ2-7; 7 bases map to TRBD1. The trim removed 6 bases at V and 3 bases at J, leaving 6 bases unmatched. CDR1 is SGHRS and CDR2 is YFSETQ in the germline V gene. The CDR3 runs to 13 residues.

This clonotype was seen at least ten times. The V and J genes are TRBV12-3 or TRBV12-4 and TRBJ1-5, with D possibly matching TRBD1 (6 bases). The CDR3 contains 15 residues. Trimming took off 6 bases at V and 5 bases at J, with 17 bases between the two ends. The CDR3, as DNA: TGTGCCAGCAGCCCGCATCGGGGGCTCCATCAGCCCCAGCATTTT. Translation gives CASSPHRGLHQPQHF.

This chain's CDR3 is CASSIGRVHEQFF. Here the CDR3 DNA reads TGTGCCAGTAGTATAGGGAGGGTTCATGAGCAGTTCTTC. J is TRBJ2-1 and V is TRBV19; a possible D gene is TRBD2 (6 bases). Trimming shortened V by 1 base and J by 8 bases, and 9 bases separated the two germline ends. The CDR3 has 13 amino acids. CDR1 LNHDA and CDR2 SQIVND come from the germline V gene (reference sequence).

Many counts were recorded for this clonotype. The rearrangement links TRBV7-2 to TRBJ2-4, with a weak D call TRBD2 (6 bases). Looked up from germline, CDR1 is SGHTA and CDR2 is FQGNSA. V lost 3 bases and J lost 13, with 10 bases in between. The CDR3 runs to 11 residues. The CDR3: CASSLGTPQYF. DNA for the CDR3: TGTGCCAGCAGCTTGGGGACTCCACAGTACTTC. The full variable domain, with the rest looked up from reference TRBV7-2 and TRBJ2-4, is GAGVSQSPSNKVTEKGKDVELRCDPISGHTALYWYRQSLGQGLEFLIYFQGNSAPDKSGLPSDRFSAERTGGSVSTLTIQRTQQEDSAVYLCASSLGTPQYFGAGTRLSVL.

There are many counts of this clonotype. The chain has TRBV29-1 and TRBJ2-3; TRBD1 matches 7 bases. The trim removed 5 bases at V and 5 bases at J, leaving 16 bases unmatched. This CDR3 is built from 16 residues. The germline CDR1 and CDR2 sequences are SQVTM and ANQGSEA. The CDR3 spells CSVLSWQGDLGDTQYF. The CDR3 coding sequence is TGCAGCGTTCTTTCGTGGCAGGGGGATTTGGGAGATACGCAGTATTTT.